The 9 T cell receptor beta chains listed next were all sequenced from one sample in a study of human T cells and chemical hapten exposure. TCRdb fed the RACE reads into MiXCR, producing one record per CDR3 protein. The sample includes 300,000 to 450,000 distinct CDR3 sequences, 4.5% to 7% of them seen just once. The sample's time point: pre-sensitization, week 0. Regarding treatment: therapeutic diphenylcyclopropenone sensitization with weekly scalp DPC. The sample consisted of whole blood, taken in connection with sensitization to the hapten diphenylcyclopropenone (DPC). The receptors come from a woman under 30 with alopecia areata. Some clones in this sample may be carry-over from other donors' samples.

The table lists this clonotype with many counts. V usage is TRBV10-3 and J usage is TRBJ1-1; 7 nucleotides match TRBD1. Germline assignment: CDR1 ENHRY and CDR2 SYGVKD. V shed 2 bases and J 1 base; nucleotides not matched to a gene: 1. This CDR3 contains 14 residues. The DNA of the CDR3 is TGTGCCATCAGTGAGGGACAGGCGAACACTGAAGCTTTCTTT. This sequence encodes CAISEGQANTEAFF.

The rearrangement joins TRBV28 to TRBJ1-6; D is unresolved. The germline gives CDR1 MDHEN, CDR2 SYDVKM. The CDR3 is 17 amino acids. The V end lost 3 bases, the J end lost 4 bases, and 16 bases lay between the germline ends. The CDR3 spells CASSFLAGAPYNSPLHF. CDR3 nucleotides: TGTGCCAGCAGTTTCCTCGCAGGCGCCCCTTATAATTCACCCCTCCACTTT.

This clonotype was counted only a few times. V is TRBV27 and J is TRBJ2-1; 7 bases match TRBD1. Germline CDR1 MNHEY, CDR2 SMNVEV (reference sequence). V shed 7 bases and J 8 bases; nucleotides not matched to a gene: 20. This CDR3 spans 17 amino acids. CDR3 sequence reads: CASTSYARTGGPDEQFF. CDR3 in DNA: TGTGCCAGCACCTCCTACGCTAGGACAGGTGGTCCGGATGAGCAGTTCTTC.

V usage is TRBV6-5 and J usage is TRBJ1-1; 8 bases match TRBD1. V shed 0 bases and J 7 bases; nucleotides not matched to a gene: 7. This CDR3 has 15 residues. Looked up from germline, CDR1 is MNHEY and CDR2 is SVGAGI. The CDR3: CASSYSQTGEGEAFF. As DNA, the CDR3 is TGTGCCAGCAGTTACTCCCAGACAGGGGAGGGTGAAGCTTTCTTT.

This clonotype was counted many times. The CDR3 spells CASSPPRSTEAFF. The CDR3 bases are TGTGCCAGCAGCCCCCCCCGAAGCACTGAAGCTTTCTTT. The J gene is TRBJ1-1, the V gene TRBV7-9, with unresolved D. V gave up 5 bases and J gave up 4 bases, with 11 bases separating them. Germline CDR1 and CDR2: SEHNR and FQNEAQ (reference sequence). CDR3 length equals 13 residues.

In this sample, this clonotype turned up a few times. The chain combines TRBV7-8 with TRBJ1-4; TRBD1 matches at 8 bases. CDR1 and CDR2 from the germline V gene are SGHVS and FQNEAQ. V lost 4 bases to trimming and J lost 8 bases; unmatched junction nucleotides: 12. There are 16 residues in the CDR3. The CDR3 sequence: CASSSNQDRVGEKLFF. The CDR3 DNA follows: TGTGCCAGCAGCTCTAACCAGGACAGGGTGGGGGAAAAACTGTTTTTT. Full variable domain (missing parts from reference TRBV7-8 and TRBJ1-4): GAGVSQSPRYKVAKRGQDVALRCDPISGHVSLFWYQQALGQGPEFLTYFQNEAQLDKSGLPSDRFFAERPEGSVSTLKIQRTQQEDSAVYLCASSSNQDRVGEKLFFGSGTQLSVL.

V and J are TRBV4-2 and TRBJ1-1; TRBD1 agrees at 7 bases. The ends lost 4 bases at V and 0 bases at J; junction bases unmatched: 14. The CDR3 loop spans 18 amino acids. CDR1 is LGHNA and CDR2 is YNFKEQ in the germline V gene. DNA for the CDR3: TGTGCCAGCAGCCGAGAGTACGACAGGGTCGGAATGAACACTGAAGCTTTCTTT. This gives the protein CASSREYDRVGMNTEAFF.

This clonotype was seen a handful of times. This chain links TRBV2 with TRBJ2-7; D ambiguous. Trimming left V 1 base short and J 6 bases short, with 10 bases between. The germline CDR1 and CDR2 sequences are SNHLY and FYNNEI. The CDR3 is made up of 13 amino acids. The CDR3 bases are TGTGCCAGCAGTGAAGAGGGCCGGGTCGAGCAGTACTTC. This gives the protein CASSEEGRVEQYF.

This clonotype was recorded many times. The chain recombines TRBV18 with TRBJ2-5; D is tentatively TRBD1 or TRBD2 (6 bases each). The CDR3 is 15 amino acids. V was pared by 3 bases and J by 1 base, with 12 bases between. CDR1 and CDR2 (germline): KGHSH, LQKENI. CDR3 in DNA: TGTGCCAGCTCACCGGGACTGGGGGCCCAAGAGACCCAGTACTTC. Residues: CASSPGLGAQETQYF.